This T cell receptor (beta chain) was captured in a study of blood T cell repertoires in COVID-19. Per the germline V gene, CDR1 is SNHLY and CDR2 is FYNNEI. The CDR3 spans 14 residues. Deletions cut 8 bases from V and 0 bases from J, with 11 bases between. Original handling: Researchers report that nucleated cell counts were estimated from reference gene primer amplification. Data came from immunoSEQ multiplex PCR; TCRdb stores just in-frame clones and leaves some out. V and J calls and clone size follow that table, whereas D and trimming were derived from the DNA. The data hold 200,000 or so clones, with around 86% observed a single time.

The TCR originated in a man between 25 and 39 years old in a cohort exposed to, infected with or recovered from COVID-19 (not recorded which). Sample: PBMCs or T cells enriched from blood (not recorded which). This chain uses TRBV2 with TRBJ1-5, with a tentative D call TRBD1 (5 bases). CDR3 region: CASRGGYSNQPQHF. The CDR3 DNA is TGTGCCAGCCGGGGGGGATATAGCAATCAGCCCCAGCATTTT.